Sequencing of this TCR beta chain was carried out in a study of shared clonotypes between healthy human individuals. The CDR3 is made up of 14 amino acids. Per the germline V gene, CDR1 is SGHTA and CDR2 is FQGNSA. V lost 4 bases and J lost 4, with 13 bases in between. Repertoires were generated with immunoSEQ multiplex PCR, while TCRdb's copy carries only in-frame clones and drops some. Of about 480,000 clones listed, 75% to 80% are singletons. Sequenced sample: PBMCs. The chain recombines TRBV7-2 with TRBJ2-5, with D possibly being TRBD1 (7 bases). This TCR was recovered from a woman aged 40 to 49 in good health. Some clones in this sample may be carry-over from other donors' samples. The CDR3 sequence: CASSSQGEVETQYF. The CDR3 DNA is TGTGCCAGCAGCTCCCAGGGGGAGGTAGAGACCCAGTACTTC.